Given below is one T cell receptor beta chain in context. Its antigen is unknown. Per-base quality was not reported, and no clone a single base away is much larger than it. The junction carries 14 bases between V and J, which are trimmed by 4 bases and 0 bases respectively. In the germline V gene, CDR1 corresponds to SGHRS and CDR2 to YFSETQ. Measured from the cysteine to the phenylalanine, the CDR3 is 15 residues long. Only the CDR3 region is kept as DNA, spanning 45 bases read in frame from base 1. At diagnosis, peripheral blood, uninvolved tumor-adjacent lung and tumor were collected and were preserved as a mix of fresh-frozen and FFPE material. Blood samples were analyzed as peripheral blood mononuclear cells for TCR repertoire profiling. The data stem from a study of T cells in localized non-small cell lung cancer (TCRdb year 2020). About the study as a whole: Comparing tumors with uninvolved tumor-adjacent lungs, the study looked at the T cell repertoires of fewer than 250 patients with early-stage NSCLC. The mean age of the NSCLC patients was under 70 years, with 130 or so men and nearly 110 women. The cohort consisted of approximately 240 treatment-naive NSCLC patients whose localized lung tumors had been resected. What the study reported, not specific to this receptor: Longer overall survival was associated with higher blood T cell density, whereas shorter survival was associated with higher adjacent-lung clonality. Uninvolved tumor-adjacent lung showed the highest T cell clonality, higher than tumor, which suggests more focused antigenic responses in the uninvolved tumor-adjacent lung. Because multi-region tumor sequencing was not performed, intratumor heterogeneity could not be ruled out. Of the top 100 tumor clones, a median of roughly 53 were detected in paired uninvolved adjacent lung; approximately 30 were also among that lung's top 100. Because the study design was exploratory, TCR variables were selected using unadjusted p-values without false-discovery rate correction.

The immunoSEQ Assay was used to sequence TCR beta CDR3 regions from DNA. The paper's processing steps were these. To compute T cell density, TCR beta template counts were normalized to usable DNA, which was estimated by amplifying housekeeping genes. Using the preseqR package, richness was estimated by extrapolating to 120,000 templates for tissue samples and 400,000 templates for PBMC samples. Clonality was calculated as one minus Pielou's evenness. To identify tissue-enriched TCRs, differential abundance testing was run on productive amino-acid clonotypes with a minimum total count of 5 and an alpha of 0.1. The Jaccard Index and the Morisita Overlap Index were used to measure repertoire overlap between compartments. GLIPH grouped TCR beta CDR3s together with public tetramer-defined viral CDR3s, and a viral motif had to include at least three viral sequences and also show V-gene enrichment. Drawn from immuneACCESS, this table holds only the in-frame rearrangements with V and J called that TCRdb kept. Clones are partly lost; checked studies trace under half to an unresolved V gene and leave the rest unexplained. Clone size and the V and J calls come from that table; the DNA yielded D and trimming. The sample records tens of thousands of clones, about nine tenths of which are singletons. Clones ranked in the top ten supply about 5% of the sample.

The rearrangement combines TRBV5-1 with TRBJ2-7; possibly the D gene is TRBD2, per 6 matching bases. The sample here was peripheral blood mononuclear cells, taken before any cancer treatment. This clonotype was sampled from a male donor older than 55 with stage II lung adenocarcinoma. The base sequence is TGCGCCAGCAGCAGGGACTTACCACCCTCCTACGAGCAGTACTTC. Its coded protein is CASSRDLPPSYEQYF.